This TCR beta chain was identified during a study of blood T cell repertoires in COVID-19. On the study more broadly: The samples span acute and convalescent COVID-19 from the United States, Italy and Spain. Nucleic acid was either cDNA or gDNA, and it came from T cells, B-cell-depleted T cells, or PBMCs.

Original processing notes: The assay estimated nucleated cells by amplifying reference gene primers. Data came from immunoSEQ multiplex PCR; TCRdb stores just in-frame clones and leaves some out. V and J calls and clone size come straight from that table; D and trimming were deduced from the DNA. This table has 95,000 to 150,000 clones, around 86% appearing once. Germline values: CDR1 MRHNA, CDR2 SNTAGT. The CDR3 is made up of 18 amino acids. V lost 5 bases and J lost 5; bases outside the gene matches: 12. The rearrangement joins TRBV6-4 to TRBJ2-1; 13 bases align to TRBD2. The TCR sequence derives from a man in his sixties with acute or convalescent COVID-19. Source material: peripheral blood. CDR3 protein: CASSKNGLAGAINNEQFF. The CDR3 DNA sequence: TGTGCCAGCAGTAAGAACGGACTAGCGGGAGCAATAAACAATGAGCAGTTCTTC.